This T cell receptor beta chain was sequenced for a study of OX40 agonist ivuxolimab in advanced cancers. Baseline was the first blood sampling point, followed by cycle 4 day 1 and cycle 7 day 1. Clones were read by immunoSEQ multiplex PCR, and TCRdb kept only the in-frame ones, dropping some. The repertoire holds about 100,000 clones, over 75% seen once, with 0.16% in the top ten. CDR3 size: 15 residues. Germline-derived CDR1 and CDR2 are MNHEY and SVGAGI. V was pared by 4 bases and J by 3 bases, with 10 bases between. The receptor was derived from an adult with an advanced solid tumor such as melanoma, head and neck, liver or kidney cancer. The input for sequencing was CD4+ or CD8+ T cells sorted from blood, taken in a trial of the OX40 agonist ivuxolimab. The V gene is TRBV6-5, the J gene TRBJ1-6; D remains ambiguous. CDR3 amino acids: CASSSRSYYNSPLHF. The CDR3 bases are TGTGCCAGCAGTTCCAGGAGCTACTATAATTCACCCCTCCACTTT.